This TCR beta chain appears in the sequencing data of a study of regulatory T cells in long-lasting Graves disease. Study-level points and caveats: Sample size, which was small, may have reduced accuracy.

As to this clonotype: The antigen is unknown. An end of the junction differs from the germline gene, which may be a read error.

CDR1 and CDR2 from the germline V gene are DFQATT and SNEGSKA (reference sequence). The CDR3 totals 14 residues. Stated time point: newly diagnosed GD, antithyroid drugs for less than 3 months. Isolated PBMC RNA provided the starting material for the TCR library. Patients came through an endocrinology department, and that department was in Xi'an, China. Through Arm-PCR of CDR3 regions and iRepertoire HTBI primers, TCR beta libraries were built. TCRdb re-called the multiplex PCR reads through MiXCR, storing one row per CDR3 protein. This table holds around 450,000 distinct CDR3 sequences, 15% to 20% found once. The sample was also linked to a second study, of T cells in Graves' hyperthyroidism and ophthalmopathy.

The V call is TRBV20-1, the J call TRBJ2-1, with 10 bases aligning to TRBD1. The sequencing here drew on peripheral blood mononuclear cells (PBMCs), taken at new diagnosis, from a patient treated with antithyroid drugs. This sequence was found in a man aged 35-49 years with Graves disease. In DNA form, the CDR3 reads TGCAGTGCCCTACGGACAGGGGGGTACAATGAGCAGCTCTTC. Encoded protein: CSALRTGGYNEQLF.